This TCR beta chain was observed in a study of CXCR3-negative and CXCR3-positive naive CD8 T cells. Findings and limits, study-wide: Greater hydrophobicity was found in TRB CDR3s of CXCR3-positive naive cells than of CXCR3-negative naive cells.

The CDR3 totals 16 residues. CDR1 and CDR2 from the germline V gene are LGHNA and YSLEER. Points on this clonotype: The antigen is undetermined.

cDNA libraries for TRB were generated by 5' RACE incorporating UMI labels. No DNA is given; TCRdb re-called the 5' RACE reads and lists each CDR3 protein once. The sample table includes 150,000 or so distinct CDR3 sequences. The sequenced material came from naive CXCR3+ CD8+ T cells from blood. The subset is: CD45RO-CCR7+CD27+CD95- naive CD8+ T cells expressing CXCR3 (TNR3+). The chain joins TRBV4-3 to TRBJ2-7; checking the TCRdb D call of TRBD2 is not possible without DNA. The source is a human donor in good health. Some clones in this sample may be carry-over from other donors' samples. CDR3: CASSQGAGLYFYEQYF.